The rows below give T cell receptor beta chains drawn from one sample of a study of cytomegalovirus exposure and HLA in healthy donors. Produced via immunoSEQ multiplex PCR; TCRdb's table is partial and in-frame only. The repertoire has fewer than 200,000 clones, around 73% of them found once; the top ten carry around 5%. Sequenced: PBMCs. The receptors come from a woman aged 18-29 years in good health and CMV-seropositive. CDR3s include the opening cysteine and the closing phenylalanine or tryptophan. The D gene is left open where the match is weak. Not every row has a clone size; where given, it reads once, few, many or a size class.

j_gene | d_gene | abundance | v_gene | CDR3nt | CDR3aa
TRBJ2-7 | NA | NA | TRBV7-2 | TGTGCCAGCAGCCCTGCAGGGGCTTCCCCCTACGAGCAGTACTTC | CASSPAGASPYEQYF
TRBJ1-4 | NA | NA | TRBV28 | TGTGCCAGCAGCTCCGCGGCAGTGGGTGAAAAACTGTTTTTT | CASSSAAVGEKLFF
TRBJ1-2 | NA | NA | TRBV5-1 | TGCGCCAGCAGCTTGGACAATTACGGCTACACCTTC | CASSLDNYGYTF
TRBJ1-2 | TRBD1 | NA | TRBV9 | TGTGCCAGCGGCGGCGGACAGGGGTACGGCTACACCTTC | CASGGGQGYGYTF
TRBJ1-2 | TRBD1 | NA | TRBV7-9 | TGTTCCAGCAGCCCACGACAGGGGAGCTATGGCTACACCTTC | CSSSPRQGSYGYTF
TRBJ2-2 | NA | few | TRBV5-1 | TGCGCCAGCAGGGGTCTCCAGGGGAGTAACACCGGGGAGCTGTTTTTT | CASRGLQGSNTGELFF
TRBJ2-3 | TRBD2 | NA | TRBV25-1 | TGTGCCAGCAGTGAATCACCTGGTGCGGGGGGCACAGATACGCAGTATTTT | CASSESPGAGGTDTQYF
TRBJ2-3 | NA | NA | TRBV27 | TGTGCCAGCATCTCAGACTATTTTAGCACAGATACGCAGTATTTT | CASISDYFSTDTQYF
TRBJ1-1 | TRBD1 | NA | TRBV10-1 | TGCGCCAGCAGTGTCCGGGACAGGGGCACTGAAGCTTTCTTT | CASSVRDRGTEAFF
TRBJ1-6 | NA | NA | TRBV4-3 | TGCGCCAGCAGCCAAGGCCGGTTTTATAATTCACCCCTCCACTTT | CASSQGRFYNSPLHF
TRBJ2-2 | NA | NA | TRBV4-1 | TGCGCCAGCAGCCAAGATCCCTCTCCCGGGGAGCTGTTTTTT | CASSQDPSPGELFF
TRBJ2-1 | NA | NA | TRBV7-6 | TGTGCCAGCATCCCCGAGGCGGGGAGCAATGAGCAGTTCTTC | CASIPEAGSNEQFF
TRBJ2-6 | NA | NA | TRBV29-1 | TGCAGCGTTGAGTACAGGGTTACCTCTGGGGCCAACGTCCTGACTTTT | CSVEYRVTSGANVLTF
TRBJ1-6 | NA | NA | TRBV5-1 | TGCGCCAGCACCGTCGCGGGCCCCCTCAATTCACCCCTCCACTTT | CASTVAGPLNSPLHF
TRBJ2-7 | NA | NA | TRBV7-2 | TGTGCCAGCAGCTTACGCAGAGGGATAAGCTCCTACGAGCAGTACTTC | CASSLRRGISSYEQYF
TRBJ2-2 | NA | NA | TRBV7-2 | TGTGCCAGCAGTACCCTCTACTCGAACACCGGGGAGCTGTTTTTT | CASSTLYSNTGELFF
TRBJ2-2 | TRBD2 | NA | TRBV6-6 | TGTGCCAGCAGACTAGCGGGGGCGAAGAACACCGGGGAGCTGTTTTTT | CASRLAGAKNTGELFF
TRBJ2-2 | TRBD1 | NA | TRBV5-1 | TGCGCCAGCAGCTCGCTTTATCTCGACAGGGCGGACACCGGGGAGCTGTTTTTT | CASSSLYLDRADTGELFF
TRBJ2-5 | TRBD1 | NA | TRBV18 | TGTGCCAGCTCTTCCGACAGGGCGGCAGAGACCCAGTACTTC | CASSSDRAAETQYF
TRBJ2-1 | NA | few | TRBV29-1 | TGCAGCGTTCGTTGGTCGGGAGCCTACAATGAGCAGTTCTTC | CSVRWSGAYNEQFF
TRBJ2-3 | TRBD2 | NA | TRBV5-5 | TGTGCCAGCAGCTTCCGTGGCGGGGGGCCAGATACGCAGTATTTT | CASSFRGGGPDTQYF
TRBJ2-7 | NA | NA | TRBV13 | TGTGCCAGCAGCTTGGAGAGAAGTCCCTACGAGCAGTACTTC | CASSLERSPYEQYF
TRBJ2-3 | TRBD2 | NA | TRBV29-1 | TGCAGCGTGGGACTAGCGGGGGGCACAGATACGCAGTATTTT | CSVGLAGGTDTQYF
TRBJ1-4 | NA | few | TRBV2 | TGTGCCAGCACTCAATCGGAAACAGGACTGTTTTTT | CASTQSETGLFF
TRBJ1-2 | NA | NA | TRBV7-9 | TGTGCCAGCAGCTTAATCATCGGGTCACCCCAAACTAACTATGGCTACACCTTC | CASSLIIGSPQTNYGYTF
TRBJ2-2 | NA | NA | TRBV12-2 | TGTGCAAGTCGCTTACTCTCACCGGGACTAGCGGGGGACGGGGAGCTGTTTTTT | CASRLLSPGLAGDGELFF
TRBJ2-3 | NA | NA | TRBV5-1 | TGCGCCAGCAGCTTGGTGGGGGGGGCGGATACGCAGTATTTT | CASSLVGGADTQYF
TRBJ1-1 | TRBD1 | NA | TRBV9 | TGTGCCAGCAGCCCCTGGGACAGAAACACTGAAGCTTTCTTT | CASSPWDRNTEAFF
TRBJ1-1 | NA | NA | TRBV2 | TGTGCCAGCAGTGAAGCGCTTCTTGAGAACTGGAACACTGAAGCTTTCTTT | CASSEALLENWNTEAFF
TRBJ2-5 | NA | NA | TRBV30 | TGTGCCTGGAACCCAGTGATCCAAGAGACCCAGTACTTC | CAWNPVIQETQYF
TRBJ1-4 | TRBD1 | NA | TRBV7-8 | TGTGCCAGCAGCCCCGGGGTGGGAGGACAGGGTTCTAATGAAAAACTGTTTTTT | CASSPGVGGQGSNEKLFF
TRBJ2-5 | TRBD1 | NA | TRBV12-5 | TGTGCTAGTGGCCCGGGACAGGGGGCAGGAGAGACCCAGTACTTC | CASGPGQGAGETQYF
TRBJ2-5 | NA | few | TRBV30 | TGTGCCTGGAGTCGGACAGTAACGGAGACCCAGTACTTC | CAWSRTVTETQYF
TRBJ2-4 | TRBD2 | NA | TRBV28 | TGTGCCAGCAGCCTCTCTACTAGCGGGGGGCCCTGGAACATTCAGTACTTC | CASSLSTSGGPWNIQYF
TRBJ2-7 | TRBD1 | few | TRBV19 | TGTGCCAGTAGTATAGGGACAGGGTTCTACGAGCAGTACTTC | CASSIGTGFYEQYF
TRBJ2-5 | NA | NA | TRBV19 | TGTGCCAGTAGAGCTAGTTCCCCTGGTAGCCAAGAGACCCAGTACTTC | CASRASSPGSQETQYF
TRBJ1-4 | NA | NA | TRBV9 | TGTGCCAGCAGCACCGCGGGGGAAAAACTGTTTTTT | CASSTAGEKLFF
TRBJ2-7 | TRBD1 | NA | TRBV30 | TGTGCCTCACAGACAGGGGGGACCTACGAGCAGTACTTC | CASQTGGTYEQYF
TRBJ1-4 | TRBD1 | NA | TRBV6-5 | TGTGCCAGCAGCCGGGACAGGGAGGTATCAAAACTGTTTTTT | CASSRDREVSKLFF
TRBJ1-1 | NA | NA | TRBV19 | TGTGCCAGTACTACACCGTGGGGGGGTGTCACTGAAGCTTTCTTT | CASTTPWGGVTEAFF
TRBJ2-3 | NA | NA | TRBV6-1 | TGTGCCAGCAGGTCAGGGAACCCGAGCACAGATACGCAGTATTTT | CASRSGNPSTDTQYF
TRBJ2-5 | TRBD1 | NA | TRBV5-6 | TGTGCCAGCACCAATTTTGGGACAGGGGTTTTAGAGACCCAGTACTTC | CASTNFGTGVLETQYF
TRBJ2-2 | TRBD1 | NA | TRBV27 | TGTGCCAGCAGCTTTGGACAGGGTCCCGGGGAGCTGTTTTTT | CASSFGQGPGELFF
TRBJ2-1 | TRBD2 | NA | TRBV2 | TGTGCCAGCCGACTAGCGGGGGGGCCGGGTGAGCAGTTCTTC | CASRLAGGPGEQFF
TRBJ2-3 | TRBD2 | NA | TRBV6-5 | TGTGCCAGCAGTTACGCGAGCGGGGGGGCCCCAGATACGCAGTATTTT | CASSYASGGAPDTQYF
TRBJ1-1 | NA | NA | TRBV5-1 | TGCGCCAGCAGCTTCACAGACCTGACGAACACTGAAGCTTTCTTT | CASSFTDLTNTEAFF
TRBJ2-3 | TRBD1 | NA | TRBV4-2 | TGTGCCAGCAGCCAAGACCGGCCGGGACAGGGGTCAGATACGCAGTATTTT | CASSQDRPGQGSDTQYF
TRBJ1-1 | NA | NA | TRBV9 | TGTGCCAGCAGCGCCTCGTTGGCAGGCGTCACTGAAGCTTTCTTT | CASSASLAGVTEAFF
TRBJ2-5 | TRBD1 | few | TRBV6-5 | TGTGCCAGCGTCCCCCGGACAGGGGAAGAGACCCAGTACTTC | CASVPRTGEETQYF
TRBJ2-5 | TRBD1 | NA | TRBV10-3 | TGTGCCATCAGTGAGGGTGACAGGGGGCTTGGAGAGACCCAGTACTTC | CAISEGDRGLGETQYF
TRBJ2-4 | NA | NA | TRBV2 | TGTGCCAGCAGTGCCCCAGCGCCCACCAAAAACATTCAGTACTTC | CASSAPAPTKNIQYF
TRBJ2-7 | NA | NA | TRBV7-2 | TGTGCCAGCAGCTTATGGGCGGGTGCCGAGCAGTACTTC | CASSLWAGAEQYF